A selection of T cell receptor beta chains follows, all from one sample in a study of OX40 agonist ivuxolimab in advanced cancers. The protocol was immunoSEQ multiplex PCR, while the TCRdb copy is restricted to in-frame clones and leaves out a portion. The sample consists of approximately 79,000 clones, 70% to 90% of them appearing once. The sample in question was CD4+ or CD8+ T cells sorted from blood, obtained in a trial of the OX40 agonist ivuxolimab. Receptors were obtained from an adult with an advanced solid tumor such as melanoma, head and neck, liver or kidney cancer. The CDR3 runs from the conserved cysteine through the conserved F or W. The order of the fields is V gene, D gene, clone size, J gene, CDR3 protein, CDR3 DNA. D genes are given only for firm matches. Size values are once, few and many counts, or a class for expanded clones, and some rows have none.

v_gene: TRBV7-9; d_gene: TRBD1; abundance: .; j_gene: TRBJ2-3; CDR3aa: CASSPKGQGGTQYF; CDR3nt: TGTGCCAGCAGCCCCAAGGGACAGGGAGGTACTCAGTATTTT
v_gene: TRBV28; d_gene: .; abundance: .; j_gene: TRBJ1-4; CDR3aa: CASSYGGTNEKLFF; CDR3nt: TGTGCCAGCAGTTACGGGGGGACTAATGAAAAACTGTTTTTT
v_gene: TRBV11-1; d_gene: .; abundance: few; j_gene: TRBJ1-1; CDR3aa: CASSLRAGRNTEAFF; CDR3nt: TGTGCCAGCAGCTTAAGGGCAGGGAGGAACACTGAAGCTTTCTTT
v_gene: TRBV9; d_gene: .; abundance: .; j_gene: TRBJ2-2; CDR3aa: CASSVGLGGTGELFF; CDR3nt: TGTGCCAGCAGCGTAGGGCTGGGGGGCACCGGGGAGCTGTTTTTT
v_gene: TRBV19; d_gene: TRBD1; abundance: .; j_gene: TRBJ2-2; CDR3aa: CASRRQGAFTGELFF; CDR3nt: TGTGCCAGTAGAAGACAGGGGGCTTTCACCGGGGAGCTGTTTTTT
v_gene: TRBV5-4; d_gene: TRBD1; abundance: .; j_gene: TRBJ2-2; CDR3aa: CASSLGTGTNTGELFF; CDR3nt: TGTGCCAGCAGCTTGGGGACAGGAACGAACACCGGGGAGCTGTTTTTT
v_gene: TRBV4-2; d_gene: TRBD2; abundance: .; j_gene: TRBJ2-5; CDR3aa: CASSQDPHGTSGGRLRETQYF; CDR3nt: TGTGCCAGCAGCCAAGATCCCCATGGGACTAGCGGGGGGCGTCTGCGGGAGACCCAGTACTTC
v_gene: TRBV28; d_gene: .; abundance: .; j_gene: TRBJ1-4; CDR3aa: CASSSGQPGDEKLFF; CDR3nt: TGTGCCAGCAGTTCCGGACAGCCGGGGGATGAAAAACTGTTTTTT
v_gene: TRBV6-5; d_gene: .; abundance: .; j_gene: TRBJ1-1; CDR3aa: CASRGTVIPEAFF; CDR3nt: TGTGCCAGCAGGGGGACGGTGATCCCTGAAGCTTTCTTT
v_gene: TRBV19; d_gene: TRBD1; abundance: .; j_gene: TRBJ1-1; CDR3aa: CASTRQGNTEAFF; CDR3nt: TGTGCCAGTACCCGACAGGGAAACACTGAAGCTTTCTTT
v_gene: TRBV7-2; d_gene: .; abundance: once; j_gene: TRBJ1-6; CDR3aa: CASSILPSTRFNSPLHF; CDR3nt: TGTGCCAGCAGTATTTTACCCTCGACCCGGTTTAATTCACCCCTCCACTTT
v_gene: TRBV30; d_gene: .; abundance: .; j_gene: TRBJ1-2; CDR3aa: CAWSVSVGGGYTF; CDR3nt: TGTGCCTGGAGTGTATCGGTGGGGGGAGGCTACACCTTC
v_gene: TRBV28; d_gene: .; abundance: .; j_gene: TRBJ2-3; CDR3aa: CASSLWGDSPDTQYF; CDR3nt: TGTGCCAGCAGTTTATGGGGTGACAGCCCAGATACGCAGTATTTT
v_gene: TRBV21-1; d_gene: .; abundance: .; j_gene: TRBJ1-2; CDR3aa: CASSPPGGHANYGYTF; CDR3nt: TGTGCCAGCAGCCCACCAGGGGGACACGCAAACTATGGCTACACCTTC
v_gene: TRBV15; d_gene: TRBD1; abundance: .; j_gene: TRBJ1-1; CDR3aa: CASRKGQGAGAEAFF; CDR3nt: TGTGCCTCCCGGAAGGGGCAGGGGGCGGGGGCTGAAGCTTTCTTT
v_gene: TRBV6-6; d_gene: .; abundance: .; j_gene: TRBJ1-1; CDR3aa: CASTPASGTEAFF; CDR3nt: TGTGCCAGCACCCCCGCCTCGGGCACTGAAGCTTTCTTT
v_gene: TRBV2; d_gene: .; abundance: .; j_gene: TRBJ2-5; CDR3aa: CASNWQGSQETQYF; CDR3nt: TGTGCCAGCAATTGGCAGGGGAGCCAAGAGACCCAGTACTTC
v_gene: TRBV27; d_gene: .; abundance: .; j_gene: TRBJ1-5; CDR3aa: CASSFGLGNQPQHF; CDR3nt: TGTGCCAGCAGTTTCGGATTGGGCAATCAGCCCCAGCATTTT
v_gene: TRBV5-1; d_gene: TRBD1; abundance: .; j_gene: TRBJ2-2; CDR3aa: CASSLGQGFTGELFF; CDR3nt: TGCGCCAGCAGCTTGGGACAGGGGTTCACCGGGGAGCTGTTTTTT
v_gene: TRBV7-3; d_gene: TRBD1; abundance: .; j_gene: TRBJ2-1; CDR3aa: CASSLSSLDRNYNEQFF; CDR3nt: TGTGCCAGCAGCTTGTCGTCGTTGGACAGGAACTACAATGAGCAGTTCTTC
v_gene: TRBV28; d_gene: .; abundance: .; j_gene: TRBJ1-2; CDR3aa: CASSLSGVRYGYTF; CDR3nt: TGTGCCAGCAGTTTATCGGGGGTCCGCTATGGCTACACCTTC
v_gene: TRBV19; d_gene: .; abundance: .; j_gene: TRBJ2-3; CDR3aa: CASSIQQARRADTQYF; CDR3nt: TGTGCCAGTAGTATTCAACAGGCCCGGAGGGCAGATACGCAGTATTTT